The 30 T cell receptor beta chains in this list originate from one sample, sequenced in a study of breast tumors, draining lymph nodes, adjacent tissues. Axillary draining lymph nodes of breast cancer patients supplied the node samples. Each CDR3 protein is one row after TCRdb ran MiXCR on the multiplex PCR reads. Here the sample spans about 200,000 distinct CDR3 sequences, approximately 30% being singletons. Sequenced input: axillary lymph node tissue. The receptors were gathered from a female donor with breast cancer. Some clones in this sample may be carry-over from other donors' samples.

This clonotype occurred a few times. A read error is possible here, since a much larger clone lies one base away. This CDR3 fails to terminate in the conserved phenylalanine or tryptophan, so it likely reflects a read error. V is TRBV14 and J is TRBJ2-5; perhaps TRBD1 as D (5 bases). Germline V lookup: CDR1 SGHDN, CDR2 FVKESK. This CDR3 is 13 amino acids long. Trimming shortened V by 4 bases and J by 7 bases, and 13 bases separated the two germline ends. DNA of the CDR3: TGTGCCAGCAGCCGCCAGGACCAGGGGACCCAGTACTCC. Translated: CASSRQDQGTQYS.

The chain recombines TRBV12-3 or TRBV12-4 with TRBJ1-6, with 8 nucleotides matching TRBD1. The ends lost 7 bases at V and 9 bases at J; junction bases unmatched: 23. The CDR3 consists of 19 residues. CDR3 region: CASTNRLWGQGAARSPLHF. In DNA, the CDR3 is TGTGCCAGCACCAACCGCCTTTGGGGGCAGGGGGCTGCGCGTTCACCCCTCCACTTT.

Worth noting for this clonotype: This may be a read error: a much more frequent sequence differs by one nucleotide. This chain uses TRBV5-4 with TRBJ2-7; 9 bases fit TRBD1. Germline-derived CDR1 and CDR2 are SGHNT and YYREEE (reference sequence). The CDR3 is 18 amino acids. For the CDR3, the DNA is TGTACCAGCAGCTTGGCTGGACAGGGGCTAAGCTGGGCCTACGAGCAGTACTTC. Translated: CTSSLAGQGLSWAYEQYF.

This clonotype appeared a few times. A much larger clone lies one base from this, so it may be a read error. The CDR3 sequence: CASSLGGTGSNYGHTF. Written as DNA, the CDR3 is TGTGCCAGCAGCTTAGGCGGGACAGGGTCTAACTATGGCCACACCTTC. J is TRBJ1-2 and V is TRBV7-9; 9 bases are shared with TRBD1. CDR3 length equals 16 residues. The germline V gene encodes CDR1 SEHNR and CDR2 FQNEAQ (reference sequence).

The J gene is TRBJ1-2, the V gene TRBV20-1; D may be TRBD1 (5 bases). Trimming removed 2 bases from V and 10 bases from J, with 17 bases in between. The CDR3 sequence is 13 residues long. CDR1 and CDR2 (germline): DFQATT, SNEGSKA (reference sequence). CDR3 sequence reads: CSARPGQGRAYTF. The CDR3 DNA reads as TGCAGTGCTAGACCGGGGCAGGGACGAGCCTACACCTTC.

V is TRBV12-3 or TRBV12-4 and J is TRBJ1-1; TRBD1 matches at 7 bases. The CDR3 consists of 16 residues. The trim removed 5 bases at V and 2 bases at J, leaving 11 bases unmatched. This CDR3 reads CASSPHGEGANTEAFF. The CDR3 DNA is TGTGCCAGCAGTCCGCATGGCGAGGGGGCAAACACTGAAGCTTTCTTT.

This clonotype was seen at least ten times. The chain employs TRBV7-3 and TRBJ2-6, with D unresolved. The ends were cut back, 1 base at V and 0 bases at J, with 7 bases in the middle. This CDR3 spans 16 amino acids. In germline, CDR1 is SGHTA, CDR2 FQGTGA. The CDR3 spells CASSLMVDSGANVLTF. The CDR3 bases are TGTGCCAGCAGCTTAATGGTGGACTCTGGGGCCAACGTCCTGACTTTC.

The sample holds many counts of this clonotype. V gene TRBV6-5 combines with J gene TRBJ2-2; 7 bases are shared with TRBD1. The CDR3 totals 15 residues. Germline V gene sequence: CDR1 MNHEY, CDR2 SVGAGI. With 6 bases clipped from V and 1 base from J, the junction kept 5 bases outside the gene matches. As DNA, the CDR3 is TGTGCCAGCAGGCCACAGGGGAGGAACACCGGGGAGCTGTTTTTT. It translates to CASRPQGRNTGELFF.

Ten or more counts support this clonotype. The chain couples TRBV20-1 to TRBJ2-7; D possibly matches TRBD1 or TRBD2 (7 bases each). The CDR3 totals 14 residues. Trimming took off 3 bases at V and 4 bases at J, with 16 bases between the two ends. Germline V lookup: CDR1 DFQATT, CDR2 SNEGSKA (reference sequence). This CDR3 is CSASRQGGGYEQYF. The CDR3 nucleotides read TGCAGTGCTAGTAGGCAGGGGGGGGGGTACGAGCAGTACTTC.

This clonotype was detected ten times or more. The rearrangement links TRBV3-1 to TRBJ2-7; the D call may be TRBD1 or TRBD2 (5 bases each). The V gene's germline CDR1 is LGHDT and CDR2 YNNKEL (reference sequence). Trimming cost V 1 base and J 2 bases, with 12 bases left between them. The CDR3 covers 15 residues. DNA for the CDR3: TGTGCCAGCAGCCAAGGCCGGGACGGGGCCTACGAGCAGTACTTC. Translation: CASSQGRDGAYEQYF.

This clonotype has at least ten counts. The chain uses TRBV28 and TRBJ2-7; possibly TRBD1 for D (5 bases). The CDR3 totals 12 residues. With 5 bases removed from V and 6 bases from J, the gap between germline ends came to 11 bases. The V gene's germline CDR1 is MDHEN and CDR2 SYDVKM. The CDR3 DNA sequence: TGTGCCAGCAGTACCTGGGGCGGCGAGCAGTACTTC. It translates to CASSTWGGEQYF.

Concerning this clonotype: This CDR3 is missing its conserved last phenylalanine or tryptophan, likely due to a read error. The V gene is TRBV30, the J gene TRBJ2-3, with 8 bases matching TRBD2. This CDR3 contains 14 residues. Germline CDR1 reads GTSNPN; CDR2 reads SVGIG (reference sequence). The J segment lost 6 bases and the V segment lost 0 bases, leaving 5 bases of the junction unmatched. The CDR3 sequence: CAWSVGLALDTQYS. In DNA form, the CDR3 reads TGTGCCTGGAGTGTAGGACTAGCACTCGATACGCAGTATTCT.

In its sample, this clonotype was seen many times. The chain joins TRBV6-2 or TRBV6-3 to TRBJ1-2, with D perhaps matching TRBD1 (5 bases). With 4 bases removed from V and 2 bases from J, the gap between germline ends came to 11 bases. Germline CDR1 reads MNHEY; CDR2 reads SVGEGT. The CDR3 loop spans 14 amino acids. The CDR3 sequence is CASSSQRTNYGYTF. CDR3 nucleotides: TGTGCCAGCAGTTCCCAACGGACAAACTATGGCTACACCTTC.

Written as DNA, the CDR3 is TGTGCCACCAGCAGTGAAAAACTGTTTTTT. Protein product: CATSSEKLFF. V and J are TRBV15 and TRBJ1-4; D uncertain. From germline, CDR1 is LNHNV and CDR2 YYDKDF (reference sequence). The CDR3 loop spans 10 amino acids. Trimming stripped 3 bases from V and 7 bases from J, with 0 bases between. Full variable domain (missing parts from reference TRBV15 and TRBJ1-4): DAMVIQNPRYQVTQFGKPVTLSCSQTLNHNVMYWYQQKSSQAPKLLFHYYDKDFNNEADTPDNFQSRRPNTSFCFLDIRSPGLGDTAMYLCATSSEKLFFGSGTQLSVL.

This clonotype was recorded at least ten times. The chain carries TRBV9 and TRBJ2-5; 8 bases map to TRBD1. This CDR3 is built from 14 residues. The trim removed 0 bases at V and 3 bases at J, leaving 1 base unmatched. The V gene's germline CDR1 is SGDLS and CDR2 YYNGEE. CDR3: CASSVGTGKETQYF. The CDR3 DNA sequence: TGTGCCAGCAGCGTAGGGACAGGGAAAGAGACCCAGTACTTC.

In DNA form, the CDR3 reads TGCGCCAGCAGCACAACCCCGGACAGCACAGATACGCAGTATTTT. Translated: CASSTTPDSTDTQYF. V is TRBV5-1 and J is TRBJ2-3; no clear D gene. The ends were cut back, 4 bases at V and 0 bases at J, with 12 bases in the middle. The CDR3 consists of 15 residues. The germline CDR1 and CDR2 sequences are SGHRS and YFSETQ.

This clonotype was seen more than once but under ten times. The chain combines TRBV18 with TRBJ2-3; D gene ambiguous. Trimming took off 3 bases at V and 5 bases at J, with 12 bases between the two ends. CDR1 and CDR2 (germline): KGHSH, LQKENI. There are 14 residues in the CDR3. DNA for the CDR3: TGTGCCAGCTCACCGGTTGAGGTTGGAGATACGCAGTATTTT. It codes for CASSPVEVGDTQYF.

The genes are TRBV24-1 and TRBJ2-3; 10 bases align to TRBD2. Trimming at V came to 4 bases and at J to 7 bases, leaving 10 bases not matched to a gene. Germline loops: CDR1 KGHDR, CDR2 SFDVKD. The CDR3 loop spans 16 amino acids. The CDR3 spells CATSDLSGGARYTQYF. The CDR3 DNA reads as TGTGCCACCAGTGACTTGAGCGGGGGGGCCAGGTATACGCAGTATTTT.

The chain links TRBV7-9 to TRBJ2-1; 9 bases agree with TRBD2. CDR1 SEHNR and CDR2 FQNEAQ come from the germline V gene (reference sequence). Trimming cost V 5 bases and J 3 bases; bases outside gene matches: 8. The CDR3 sequence is 16 residues long. DNA of the CDR3: TGTGCCAGCAGCCAGCTAACTAGCGGGCGCTACAATGAGCAGTTCTTC. Translation: CASSQLTSGRYNEQFF.

This clonotype was observed many times. The genes are TRBV7-3 and TRBJ2-2; D remains unclear. The V and J ends lost 5 bases and 0 bases respectively, with 7 bases between them. The CDR3 has 14 residues. The germline CDR1 and CDR2 sequences are SGHTA and FQGTGA. The CDR3 DNA sequence: TGTGCCAGCAGCGTATACTCGAACACCGGGGAGCTGTTTTTT. Its protein product is CASSVYSNTGELFF.

Ten or more counts support this clonotype. V is TRBV7-8 and J is TRBJ2-1; perhaps TRBD2 as D (5 bases). CDR3 length equals 16 residues. Germline assignment: CDR1 SGHVS and CDR2 FQNEAQ. V was cut by 0 bases and J by 4 bases, with 13 bases left in between. In DNA, the CDR3 is TGTGCCAGCAGCTTAGCGGGAGCCGGAGATTACAATGAGCAGTTCTTC. Translation gives CASSLAGAGDYNEQFF. The full variable domain, with the rest looked up from reference TRBV7-8 and TRBJ2-1, is GAGVSQSPRYKVAKRGQDVALRCDPISGHVSLFWYQQALGQGPEFLTYFQNEAQLDKSGLPSDRFFAERPEGSVSTLKIQRTQQEDSAVYLCASSLAGAGDYNEQFFGPGTRLTVL.

CDR3 loop: CSARDPGTGPDSPLHF. CDR3 DNA: TGCAGTGCTAGAGATCCCGGGACAGGGCCCGATTCACCCCTCCACTTT. The gene calls are TRBV20-1 and TRBJ1-6; 9 bases fit TRBD1. The junction had 8 bases not matched to a gene; V was cut back by 0 bases and J by 8 bases. Germline CDR1 reads DFQATT; CDR2 reads SNEGSKA (reference sequence). CDR3 length: 16 residues.

A word on this clonotype: One base away lies a much larger clone, so this may be a sequencing read error. V usage is TRBV20-1 and J usage is TRBJ2-5, with D tentatively TRBD1 or TRBD2 (5 bases each). The germline V gene encodes CDR1 DFQATT and CDR2 SNEGSKA (reference sequence). There are 14 residues in the CDR3. The CDR3 DNA sequence: TGCAGTGCCAGCGCTAGCCTGGGGCAAGCGACCCAGTACTTC. This sequence encodes CSASASLGQATQYF.

This clonotype was picked up many times. This sequence joins TRBV30 and TRBJ1-6, with 9 bases matching TRBD1. After removal of 5 bases from V and 8 bases from J, the junction contained 7 bases not matched to a gene. This CDR3 is built from 14 residues. In germline, CDR1 is GTSNPN, CDR2 SVGIG (reference sequence). The CDR3 nucleotides are TGTGCCTGGTCACCGGGACAGGGACATTCACCCCTCCACTTT. Its protein product is CAWSPGQGHSPLHF.

This clonotype has at least ten counts. V usage is TRBV9 and J usage is TRBJ2-3; no firm D call. V lost 1 base and J 5 bases, leaving 14 bases between the germline ends. CDR1 SGDLS and CDR2 YYNGEE come from the germline V gene. This CDR3 has 15 residues. CDR3 DNA sequence: TGTGCCAGCAGCGTATCCCCGCAGCTCGGAGATACGCAGTATTTT. Translation: CASSVSPQLGDTQYF.

There are many counts of this clonotype. This chain uses TRBV6-5 with TRBJ1-2; D unresolved. The CDR3 is 14 residues long. V gave up 3 bases and J gave up 3 bases, with 11 bases separating them. Germline V lookup: CDR1 MNHEY, CDR2 SVGAGI. The CDR3 reads CASSYGRKDYGYTF. The CDR3 DNA reads as TGTGCCAGCAGTTATGGCCGAAAGGACTATGGCTACACCTTC.

This clonotype was seen more than once but under ten times. The chain is built from TRBV29-1 and TRBJ1-1; tentative D call: TRBD1 (5 bases). From germline, CDR1 is SQVTM and CDR2 ANQGSEA. The ends were cut back, 7 bases at V and 0 bases at J, with 12 bases in the middle. This CDR3 has 13 amino acids. CDR3 nucleotide sequence: TGCAGCGGCACAGGACACCTGAACACTGAAGCTTTCTTT. It is translated as CSGTGHLNTEAFF.

The chain has TRBV3-2 and TRBJ2-5; the table names TRBD1, a call not compared with the DNA. TRBV3-2 is deemed a pseudogene. The CDR3 runs to 15 residues. The CDR3 sequence is CASSHRTGGAGTQYF. CDR3 coding DNA: TGTGCCAGCAGCCACCGGACAGGGGGCGCAGGGACCCAGTACTTC.

The V call is TRBV6-1, the J call TRBJ2-4; D tentatively reads TRBD1 or TRBD2 (6 bases each). CDR1 and CDR2 (germline): MNHNS, SASEGT. Trimming cost V 1 base and J 0 bases, with 13 bases left between them. This CDR3 comprises 17 residues. The CDR3 coding sequence is TGTGCCAGCAGTGAAGATCGGGGGCCGAGAGCCAAAAACATTCAGTACTTC. Translated: CASSEDRGPRAKNIQYF.

This clonotype was counted many times. This rearrangement joins TRBV5-6 to TRBJ2-3; 8 positions match TRBD2. CDR1 is SGHDT, CDR2 YYEEEE, per germline. The V gene end was trimmed by 4 bases and the J gene end by 6 bases; junction bases not matched to a gene: 7. The CDR3 spans 14 residues. DNA for the CDR3: TGTGCCAGCAGCCCAAGGACGGGGGGGGATACGCAGTATTTT. Encoded protein: CASSPRTGGDTQYF.